The next 19 T cell receptor beta chains were all read from a single sample in a study of control samples from healthy donors and cancer patients. Produced via immunoSEQ multiplex PCR; TCRdb's table is partial and in-frame only. In the table there are fewer than 200,000 clones, 93% of which are singletons. The sequenced material came from blood. These TCRs come from an older woman in good health.

This clone came up once. The rearrangement uses TRBV4-3 and TRBJ2-3, with TRBD2 identical over 9 bases. The CDR3 has 16 amino acids. Germline CDR1 reads LGHNA; CDR2 reads YSLEER. Trimming took 6 bases from V and 4 from J; bases not matched to a gene: 11. The CDR3: CASSLTKTSGSDTQYF. Here the CDR3 DNA reads TGCGCCAGCAGTCTCACTAAGACTAGCGGCTCAGATACGCAGTATTTT.

The count of this clone is one. The V call is TRBV2, the J call TRBJ1-4, with a possible D match to TRBD1 (6 bases). CDR1 is SNHLY and CDR2 is FYNNEI in the germline V gene. The germline V and J ends were trimmed by 6 bases and 8 bases, with 19 bases remaining between them. The CDR3 is 15 residues long. The CDR3 protein is CASSLLRGGQEKLFF. The CDR3 DNA is TGTGCCAGCAGCCTGCTGCGGGGGGGCCAAGAAAAACTGTTTTTT.

J is TRBJ2-2 and V is TRBV2; 7 nucleotides agree with TRBD2. Germline CDR1 SNHLY, CDR2 FYNNEI. The CDR3 totals 15 residues. J gave up 4 bases and V 7 bases, and 9 bases lay outside the gene matches. CDR3 region: CASIGQRGSTGELFF. The CDR3 bases are TGTGCCAGCATCGGCCAGCGGGGATCCACCGGGGAGCTGTTTTTT.

The chain couples TRBV11-2 to TRBJ2-5; D might be TRBD1 or TRBD2, each matching 5 bases. The V end was cut by 2 bases, the J end by 4 bases, with 17 bases between. The CDR3 covers 16 residues. Germline V gene data show CDR1 as SGHAT and CDR2 as FQNNGV. CDR3: CASSLMSGPLRETQYF. The CDR3 nucleotides are TGTGCCAGCAGCTTAATGTCGGGGCCATTACGAGAGACCCAGTACTTC.

This chain joins TRBV2 and TRBJ1-4; D is perhaps TRBD1 (6 bases). Looked up from germline, CDR1 is SNHLY and CDR2 is FYNNEI. V dropped 6 bases and J dropped 4 bases, with 15 bases sitting between them. The CDR3 totals 15 residues. In DNA, the CDR3 is TGTGCCAGCAGAGTACAGGGTAATATTAATGAAAAACTGTTTTTT. Translation gives CASRVQGNINEKLFF.

The CDR3 nucleotides are TGTGCCAGCAGCTTTTGGCAGGAGAAAGAGACCCAGTACTTC. As protein: CASSFWQEKETQYF. The J gene is TRBJ2-5, the V gene TRBV7-7; D ambiguous. Between the trimmed V and J ends, which lost 3 bases and 3 bases, there was a span of 11 bases. CDR1 and CDR2 (germline): SSHAT, FNYEAQ (reference sequence). The CDR3 is 14 residues long.

This chain connects TRBV30 to TRBJ1-2; maybe TRBD1 (6 bases). CDR1 and CDR2 from the germline V gene are GTSNPN and SVGIG (reference sequence). The CDR3 sequence is 14 residues long. Trimming shortened V by 2 bases and J by 4 bases, and 14 bases separated the two germline ends. CDR3 residues: CAWSTPGAFYGYTF. CDR3 nucleotides: TGTGCCTGGAGTACGCCAGGGGCGTTCTATGGCTACACCTTC.

The J gene is TRBJ2-3, the V gene TRBV7-2; D gene ambiguous. This CDR3 region has 15 residues. V lost 5 bases to trimming and J lost 1 base, with 13 bases between them. The germline gives CDR1 SGHTA, CDR2 FQGNSA. CDR3 DNA sequence: TGTGCCAGCAGCAGGGCATTCCCCGGCACAGATACGCAGTATTTT. Its protein is CASSRAFPGTDTQYF.

This chain joins TRBV6-1 and TRBJ1-3; the D gene is possibly TRBD1 (5 bases). CDR1 is MNHNS and CDR2 is SASEGT in the germline V gene. The CDR3 extends over 15 amino acids. The V gene lost 3 bases and the J gene lost 0 bases, with 9 bases spanning the gap. The CDR3 reads CASSEGLNSGNTIYF. CDR3 in DNA: TGTGCCAGCAGTGAGGGACTGAACTCTGGAAACACCATATATTTT.

The rearrangement joins TRBV3-1 (or the pseudogene TRBV3-2) to TRBJ1-1, with D unclear. CDR3 size: 14 residues. Germline V gives CDR1 LGHDT, CDR2 YNNKEL (reference sequence). V lost 4 bases and J 3 bases, leaving 12 bases between the germline ends. The CDR3 nucleotides are TGTGCCAGCAGCCCGAGCGAGGCGTACACTGAAGCTTTCTTT. The encoded protein is CASSPSEAYTEAFF.

This rearrangement joins TRBV3-1 (or the pseudogene TRBV3-2) to TRBJ2-5; D possibly corresponds to TRBD2 (5 bases). Trimming removed 0 bases at V and 0 bases at J, with 26 bases between. The CDR3 is 21 residues long. Germline V gene sequence: CDR1 LGHDT, CDR2 YNNKEL (reference sequence). The CDR3 here is CASSQDRSPPGFGGHQETQYF. CDR3 DNA sequence: TGTGCCAGCAGCCAAGATAGGTCCCCCCCGGGATTTGGCGGGCACCAAGAGACCCAGTACTTC.

This chain joins TRBV7-2 and TRBJ1-1; D gene ambiguous. Per the germline V gene, CDR1 is SGHTA and CDR2 is FQGNSA. The CDR3 totals 14 residues. V lost 3 bases to trimming and J lost 8 bases, with 16 bases between them. The CDR3 DNA reads as TGTGCCAGCAGCTTGGATGGGAGGGCCGACGAAGCTTTCTTT. Translation: CASSLDGRADEAFF.

The V gene is TRBV6-5, the J gene TRBJ2-2, with D uncertain. Per the germline V gene, CDR1 is MNHEY and CDR2 is SVGAGI. V was cut by 10 bases and J by 1 base, with 13 bases left in between. The CDR3 covers 14 residues. CDR3 region: CATNRVLNTGELFF. The CDR3 nucleotides read TGTGCCACGAACCGGGTCCTGAACACCGGGGAGCTGTTTTTT.

The count of this clone is one. The chain employs TRBV15 and TRBJ1-1, with a possible D match to TRBD1 (5 bases). The V and J ends lost 0 bases and 0 bases respectively, with 5 bases between them. CDR1 is LNHNV, CDR2 YYDKDF, per germline (reference sequence). The CDR3 contains 14 residues. The CDR3 here is CATSRDRVNTEAFF. The CDR3 nucleotides are TGTGCCACCAGCAGAGACAGGGTGAACACTGAAGCTTTCTTT.

V usage is TRBV2 and J usage is TRBJ1-1; D perhaps matches TRBD1 (5 bases). Germline lookup yields CDR1 SNHLY and CDR2 FYNNEI. The CDR3 has 13 amino acids. V was cut by 7 bases and J by 7 bases, with 16 bases left in between. DNA of the CDR3: TGTGCCAGCACTTCCGGGACGCAGGTTGAAGCTTTCTTT. It translates to CASTSGTQVEAFF.

V usage is TRBV29-1 and J usage is TRBJ1-4; D is undetermined. Germline V gene data show CDR1 as SQVTM and CDR2 as ANQGSEA. The length of the CDR3 is 14 residues. The V end was cut by 4 bases, the J end by 8 bases, with 17 bases between. The CDR3 reads CSVGQPGLQEKLFF. CDR3 sequence (DNA): TGCAGCGTTGGGCAACCAGGTCTCCAAGAAAAACTGTTTTTT.

V and J are TRBV19 and TRBJ1-6, with 10 nucleotides matching TRBD1. From germline, CDR1 is LNHDA and CDR2 SQIVND (reference sequence). The CDR3 is 16 residues long. V shed 4 bases, J shed 7 bases, and the junction held 7 bases outside the gene matches. CDR3 region: CASSRNGQGGNSPLHF. The CDR3 DNA is TGTGCCAGTAGTAGAAACGGACAGGGGGGGAATTCACCCCTCCACTTT.

V usage is TRBV5-1 and J usage is TRBJ2-1, with D tentatively TRBD1 or TRBD2 (5 bases each). This CDR3 contains 15 residues. Germline lookup yields CDR1 SGHRS and CDR2 YFSETQ. Trimming removed 3 bases from V and 1 base from J, with 11 bases in between. The DNA for the CDR3 is TGCGCCAGCAGCTGGGGAGAGGGGTCCTACAATGAGCAGTTCTTC. Residues: CASSWGEGSYNEQFF.

The CDR3 bases are TGTGCCAGCACTGAAAGGGTCCTAGCGGGGAGCACAGATACGCAGTATTTT. Protein sequence: CASTERVLAGSTDTQYF. The chain couples TRBV18 to TRBJ2-3; TRBD2 matches at 9 bases. V shed 8 bases, J shed 0 bases, and the junction held 12 bases outside the gene matches. The CDR3 contains 17 residues. CDR1 and CDR2 (germline): KGHSH, LQKENI.